The 18 T cell receptor beta chains in this list originate from one sample, sequenced in a study of blood T cell repertoires in COVID-19. Libraries were prepared by immunoSEQ multiplex PCR; TCRdb keeps only in-frame clonotypes and omits some of them. The sample records hundreds of thousands of clones, 85% to 90% being singletons. The source material was PBMCs or T cells enriched from blood (not recorded which). The receptors were gathered from a woman in her fifties or sixties who had recovered from COVID-19.

The gene calls are TRBV27 and TRBJ1-4; 7 positions match TRBD1. Unmatched junction bases numbered 22, after V lost 5 bases and J lost 7 bases. Per germline, CDR1 MNHEY and CDR2 SMNVEV (reference sequence). The CDR3 covers 19 residues. Here the CDR3 reads CASSPKAGTERGFREKLFF. DNA of the CDR3: TGTGCCAGCAGTCCTAAAGCCGGGACAGAACGTGGATTTCGTGAAAAACTGTTTTTT.

V is TRBV6-4 and J is TRBJ2-5; possible D gene TRBD2, 5 bases. V lost 7 bases and J 6 bases, leaving 18 bases between the germline ends. Germline V lookup: CDR1 MRHNA, CDR2 SNTAGT. The CDR3 is 14 amino acids. The CDR3 spells CASNRPLTGKTQYF. For the CDR3, the DNA is TGTGCCAGCAACCGTCCTTTAACGGGGAAGACCCAGTACTTC.

V is TRBV15 and J is TRBJ1-5, with D tentatively TRBD1 (6 bases). CDR1 and CDR2 (germline): LNHNV, YYDKDF (reference sequence). V lost 6 bases to trimming and J lost 6 bases, with 21 bases between them. This CDR3 region has 16 residues. CDR3 nucleotides: TGTGCCACCAGTCTTACAGGACAGATTGTCGGTCAGCCCCAGCATTTT. Its translation: CATSLTGQIVGQPQHF.

The chain combines TRBV3-1 (or the pseudogene TRBV3-2) with TRBJ2-3; 10 bases map to TRBD2. The CDR3 has 15 residues. Per germline, CDR1 LGHDT and CDR2 YNNKEL (reference sequence). With 2 bases clipped from V and 9 bases from J, the junction kept 8 bases outside the gene matches. The chain's CDR3 is CASSQWTSGGVTQYF. For the CDR3, the DNA is TGTGCCAGCAGCCAATGGACTAGCGGAGGGGTCACGCAGTATTTT.

The gene calls are TRBV24-1 and TRBJ2-1; TRBD2 matches at 13 bases. V was pared by 4 bases and J by 8 bases, with 7 bases of the junction left unmatched. Germline-derived CDR1 and CDR2 are KGHDR and SFDVKD. This CDR3 is built from 16 residues. DNA of the CDR3: TGTGCCACCAGTGACCCCGGACTAGCGGGAGATGATGAGCAGTTCTTC. It encodes CATSDPGLAGDDEQFF.

The J gene is TRBJ2-7, the V gene TRBV9; 9 bases fit TRBD2. Germline V gene sequence: CDR1 SGDLS, CDR2 YYNGEE. The CDR3 loop spans 15 amino acids. With V trimmed by 0 bases and J by 4 bases, 5 bases remained unmatched. CDR3 sequence (DNA): TGTGCCAGCAGCGTAGGGGCTAGCGGGGCTTACGAGCAGTACTTC. This translates into CASSVGASGAYEQYF.

The chain links TRBV3-1 (or the pseudogene TRBV3-2) to TRBJ1-2, with TRBD1 as a possible D gene (6 bases). Germline lookup yields CDR1 LGHDT and CDR2 YNNKEL (reference sequence). The CDR3 runs 14 residues. V gave up 0 bases and J gave up 8 bases, with 13 bases separating them. The CDR3 sequence: CASSQDPAQGGYTF. The CDR3 nucleotides read TGTGCCAGCAGCCAAGATCCGGCACAGGGAGGCTACACCTTC.

Only one count was recorded for this clone. The genes are TRBV7-2 and TRBJ2-1; no firm D call. This CDR3 spans 13 amino acids. V lost 5 bases and J lost 3, with 8 bases in between. Looked up from germline, CDR1 is SGHTA and CDR2 is FQGNSA. The CDR3 spells CASSAPIYNEQFF. The CDR3 region has the DNA TGTGCCAGCAGCGCCCCTATCTACAATGAGCAGTTCTTC. Combining the CDR3 with reference TRBV7-2 and TRBJ2-1 gives the whole variable domain GAGVSQSPSNKVTEKGKDVELRCDPISGHTALYWYRQSLGQGLEFLIYFQGNSAPDKSGLPSDRFSAERTGGSVSTLTIQRTQQEDSAVYLCASSAPIYNEQFFGPGTRLTVL.

The chain recombines TRBV5-6 with TRBJ1-5, with a weak D call TRBD1 (5 bases). The germline V gene encodes CDR1 SGHDT and CDR2 YYEEEE. Trimming took 4 bases from V and 2 from J, leaving 10 bases between them. The CDR3 has 14 amino acids. In DNA form, the CDR3 reads TGTGCCAGCAGCAGGGGTGGGGGCAATCAGCCCCAGCATTTT. It encodes CASSRGGGNQPQHF.

This clone is a singleton in its sample. The gene calls are TRBV9 and TRBJ2-5; 9 positions match TRBD1. The CDR3 extends over 14 amino acids. Losses at the gene ends were 2 bases for V and 3 bases for J; bases not matched to a gene: 2. Germline V gene data show CDR1 as SGDLS and CDR2 as YYNGEE. CDR3 in amino acids: CASSVGTGKETQYF. The CDR3 bases are TGTGCCAGCAGCGTCGGGACAGGGAAAGAGACCCAGTACTTC.

The chain carries TRBV3-1 (or the pseudogene TRBV3-2) and TRBJ2-1; no firm D call. CDR3 length: 12 amino acids. Looked up from germline, CDR1 is LGHDT and CDR2 is YNNKEL (reference sequence). Trimming took off 1 base at V and 8 bases at J, with 6 bases between the two ends. The CDR3 region is CASSQGVHEQFF. CDR3 bases: TGTGCCAGCAGCCAAGGAGTCCATGAGCAGTTCTTC.

The genes are TRBV30 and TRBJ2-7; tentative D call: TRBD1 (6 bases). CDR3 length: 16 amino acids. Germline values: CDR1 GTSNPN, CDR2 SVGIG (reference sequence). Trimming removed 2 bases from V and 1 base from J, with 18 bases in between. CDR3 coding DNA: TGTGCCTGGAGTCATTCCCTCACGACAGGATCCTACGAGCAGTACTTC. Translated, it gives CAWSHSLTTGSYEQYF.

This chain connects TRBV28 to TRBJ1-1, with 9 bases matching TRBD1. V dropped 7 bases and J dropped 5; count of bases not matched to a gene: 11. CDR1 and CDR2 from the germline V gene are MDHEN and SYDVKM. The CDR3 extends over 15 amino acids. The CDR3 reads CASIWDRESWTEAFF. The CDR3 DNA sequence: TGTGCCAGCATCTGGGACAGGGAGTCTTGGACTGAAGCTTTCTTT.

The chain couples TRBV7-9 to TRBJ1-4; D uncertain. Germline V gene sequence: CDR1 SEHNR, CDR2 FQNEAQ (reference sequence). Trimming stripped 2 bases from V and 4 bases from J, with 8 bases between. The CDR3 extends over 14 amino acids. CDR3 nucleotide sequence: TGTGCCAGCAGCTTACCAGGCATTAATGAAAAACTGTTTTTT. The encoded protein is CASSLPGINEKLFF.

CDR3 residues: CASKFSGDATDTQYF. The CDR3 bases are TGTGCCAGCAAATTCAGCGGAGACGCCACAGATACGCAGTATTTT. This chain uses TRBV6-5 with TRBJ2-3; perhaps TRBD2 as D (5 bases). CDR1 is MNHEY and CDR2 is SVGAGI in the germline V gene. V lost 7 bases to trimming and J lost 2 bases, with 16 bases between them. The CDR3 runs 15 residues.

This clone was seen a few times. The chain has TRBV3-1 (or the pseudogene TRBV3-2) and TRBJ2-1; 8 bases are shared with TRBD2. Germline values: CDR1 LGHDT, CDR2 YNNKEL (reference sequence). The CDR3 is 17 amino acids. V shed 1 base, J shed 6 bases, and the junction held 11 bases outside the gene matches. Here the CDR3 reads CASSQGRGLDHSNEQFF. CDR3 DNA: TGTGCCAGCAGCCAAGGGAGGGGACTAGACCATTCCAATGAGCAGTTCTTC.

The J gene is TRBJ2-3, the V gene TRBV5-1; 10 nucleotides align to TRBD2. This CDR3 spans 16 amino acids. Germline loops: CDR1 SGHRS, CDR2 YFSETQ. V was pared by 1 base and J by 3 bases, with 5 bases of the junction left unmatched. Here the CDR3 reads CASSLPSGSTTDTQYF. CDR3 sequence (DNA): TGCGCCAGCAGCTTGCCTAGCGGGAGTACGACAGATACGCAGTATTTT.

CDR3 amino acids: CASSIGPAGGPRETQYF. For the CDR3, the DNA is TGTGCCAGTAGTATAGGGCCAGCGGGAGGGCCGAGAGAGACCCAGTACTTC. This sequence joins TRBV19 and TRBJ2-5, with 10 bases matching TRBD2. The length of the CDR3 is 17 residues. The germline V gene has CDR1 LNHDA and CDR2 SQIVND (reference sequence). V was clipped by 1 base and J by 4 bases; unmatched bases: 9.